These 12 T cell receptor beta chains came from one sample sequenced in a study of naive and memory T cell subsets. As for treatment: skin biopsy from PPD injection site in Mantoux-positive individual. TCR cDNA received a 3' ligated oligonucleotide that carried a UMI. Four PCR rounds used nested alpha and beta constant region primers plus the SP2 primer. TCRdb re-called the UMI-ligation and nested PCR reads through MiXCR, storing one row per CDR3 protein. Here the sample spans more than 20,000 distinct CDR3 sequences, around 6% being singletons. The sequencing here drew on skin, taken from a tuberculin skin test site. All receptors come from an adult in good health.

Concerning this clonotype itself: A clone one base away is much larger, so this may be a read error. V gene TRBV29-1 combines with J gene TRBJ2-3; D possibly corresponds to TRBD2 (5 bases). Per germline, CDR1 SQVTM and CDR2 ANQGSEA. The CDR3 runs 15 residues. CDR3 coding DNA: TGCAGCGTTGCCCTGCTTGGGAGCACCACAGATACGCGGTATTTT. This encodes CSVALLGSTTDTRYF.

This clonotype has at least ten counts. This sequence joins TRBV6-2 or TRBV6-3 and TRBJ2-5; D unresolved. Germline CDR1 MNHEY, CDR2 SVGEGT. The V and J ends lost 7 bases and 0 bases respectively, with 18 bases between them. CDR3 length: 16 residues. CDR3 in DNA: TGTGCCAGCATCGGAGCTTCACACCCGTACCAAGAGACCCAGTACTTC. Amino acid sequence: CASIGASHPYQETQYF.

The sample holds many counts of this clonotype. DNA of the CDR3: TGCAGCGTCGCCGGGACGGATCCCTACGAGCAGTACTTC. Translation gives CSVAGTDPYEQYF. The rearrangement joins TRBV29-1 to TRBJ2-7, with D perhaps matching TRBD1 or TRBD2 (5 bases each). Germline lookup yields CDR1 SQVTM and CDR2 ANQGSEA. This CDR3 is 13 amino acids long. Trimming stripped 6 bases from V and 2 bases from J, with 14 bases between.

Sample share makes this clonotype medium-sized (0.01 to 0.1%). The genes are TRBV20-1 and TRBJ1-1, with D uncertain. V lost 1 base and J 8 bases, leaving 14 bases between the germline ends. Germline V lookup: CDR1 DFQATT, CDR2 SNEGSKA (reference sequence). The CDR3 totals 13 residues. CDR3 sequence reads: CSARGDRGWEAFF. The CDR3, as DNA: TGCAGTGCTAGAGGTGACCGGGGATGGGAAGCTTTCTTT.

This chain joins TRBV7-9 and TRBJ1-1; D possibly corresponds to TRBD1 (5 bases). Germline V gives CDR1 SEHNR, CDR2 FQNEAQ (reference sequence). Deletions cut 5 bases from V and 4 bases from J, with 11 bases between. There are 13 residues in the CDR3. The CDR3 nucleotides are TGTGCCAGCAGCGGACCGGGACGCACTGAAGCTTTCTTT. This translates into CASSGPGRTEAFF.

J is TRBJ2-3 and V is TRBV20-1; possible D gene TRBD1, 7 bases. The germline CDR1 and CDR2 sequences are DFQATT and SNEGSKA (reference sequence). The CDR3 covers 15 residues. Between the trimmed V and J ends, which lost 1 base and 3 bases, there was a span of 14 bases. CDR3 amino acids: CSARAEQGRTDTQYF. CDR3 DNA sequence: TGCAGTGCTAGAGCAGAACAGGGGAGGACAGATACGCAGTATTTT.

This clonotype was detected many times. The V and J genes are TRBV6-2 or TRBV6-3 and TRBJ2-1, with 10 positions matching TRBD2. Trimming cost V 11 bases and J 0 bases; bases outside gene matches: 10. Looked up from germline, CDR1 is MNHEY and CDR2 is SVGEGT. The CDR3 spans 16 residues. The CDR3 loop reads CASRGPSGSSYNEQFF. Here the CDR3 DNA reads TGTGCCTCGAGGGGACCTAGCGGGAGCTCCTACAATGAGCAGTTCTTC.

This clonotype rates as medium-sized (0.01 to 0.1%). The V gene is TRBV7-2, the J gene TRBJ2-2; the D gene is possibly TRBD2 (6 bases). Trimming took 4 bases from V and 8 from J, leaving 17 bases between them. The CDR3 extends over 15 amino acids. Germline assignment: CDR1 SGHTA and CDR2 FQGNSA. CDR3 nucleotide sequence: TGTGCCAGCAGCTCCCCGGGACTTTATAGGGGGGAGCTGTTTTTT. Its protein is CASSSPGLYRGELFF.

This clonotype has ten or more counts. J is TRBJ2-1 and V is TRBV18; TRBD2 is a possible D gene (5 bases). Germline V gene lookup returns CDR1 KGHSH and CDR2 LQKENI. The V end lost 3 bases, the J end lost 14 bases, and 26 bases lay between the germline ends. The CDR3 covers 16 residues. The CDR3 sequence is CASSPQLVMRSLGKFF. As DNA, the CDR3 is TGTGCCAGCTCACCGCAACTAGTGATGCGCTCTTTGGGCAAGTTCTTC. Full variable domain (outside the CDR3, taken from reference TRBV18 and TRBJ2-1): NAGVMQNPRHLVRRRGQEARLRCSPMKGHSHVYWYRQLPEEGLKFMVYLQKENIIDESGMPKERFSAEFPKEGPSILRIQQVVRGDSAAYFCASSPQLVMRSLGKFFGPGTRLTVL.

This clonotype was recorded many times. The genes are TRBV4-2 and TRBJ2-7; 9 positions match TRBD2. CDR3 length equals 17 residues. Germline assignment: CDR1 LGHNA and CDR2 YNFKEQ. V lost 0 bases to trimming and J lost 3 bases; unmatched junction nucleotides: 9. Here the CDR3 DNA reads TGTGCCAGCAGCCAAGATCCAGCGGGAGGACTCGTCTACGAGCAGTACTTC. Amino acid sequence: CASSQDPAGGLVYEQYF.

This chain links TRBV20-1 with TRBJ2-1, with a possible D match to TRBD2 (5 bases). Trimming left V 6 bases short and J 6 bases short, with 15 bases between. Germline loops: CDR1 DFQATT, CDR2 SNEGSKA (reference sequence). The CDR3 is 13 residues long. The CDR3 sequence: CSAISGLVNEQFF. In DNA, the CDR3 is TGCAGTGCGATATCAGGACTCGTCAATGAGCAGTTCTTC.

This clonotype occurred a few times. This chain links TRBV19 with TRBJ1-3, with D tentatively TRBD1 (6 bases). V lost 3 bases and J lost 1, with 13 bases in between. CDR1 is LNHDA and CDR2 is SQIVND in the germline V gene (reference sequence). The CDR3 is made up of 16 amino acids. The CDR3 reads CASSISRTASGNTIYF. CDR3 DNA sequence: TGTGCCAGTAGTATTTCCCGGACAGCTTCTGGAAACACCATATATTTT.